This TCR beta chain appears in the sequencing data of a study of T cells in Graves' hyperthyroidism and ophthalmopathy. This clonotype was seen at least ten times. TCR beta CDR3 sequences were amplified from RNA transcripts. When the TCR CDR3 underwent first-round RT-PCR, the HTBI primer set was used. TCRdb recomputed calls from the multiplex PCR reads with MiXCR, one row per CDR3 protein. Here the sample spans under 350,000 distinct CDR3 sequences, 21% being singletons. The diagnostic basis comprised clinical symptoms, serum thyroxine and TRAb, thyroid ultrasound and orbital computed tomography. The clonotype originates from a woman between 50 and 59 years old with Graves' hyperthyroidism. The source material was blood.

CDR3 amino acids: CASNRLSGNTIYF. The CDR3 DNA reads as TGTGCCAGCAATCGACTCTCTGGAAACACCATATATTTT. This chain connects TRBV28 to TRBJ1-3, with D unclear. The CDR3 consists of 13 residues. The V gene lost 7 bases and the J gene lost 0 bases, with 7 bases spanning the gap. Germline CDR1 reads MDHEN; CDR2 reads SYDVKM. Looking up the rest from reference TRBV28 and TRBJ1-3 gives the full variable domain: DVKVTQSSRYLVKRTGEKVFLECVQDMDHENMFWYRQDPGLGLRLIYFSYDVKMKEKGDIPEGYSVSREKKERFSLILESASTNQTSMYLCASNRLSGNTIYFGEGSWLTVV.